The present TCR beta chain was sequenced within a study of metastatic and nonmetastatic thyroid tumors. Study as a whole: For malignant and benign thyroid patients, tumor or nodule tissue and blood were the sources whose repertoires were compared. Whole-study results and caveats: A significant increase in TCR beta diversity was reportedly seen in malignant thyroid tumors relative to benign nodules, in blood and tumor.

The CDR3 runs 15 residues. Trimming shortened V by 7 bases and J by 1 base, and 14 bases separated the two germline ends. CDR1 LGHNA and CDR2 YNFKEQ come from the germline V gene. There are many counts of this clone. Its antigen is not identified. Nobody among the patients had been given any treatment before thyroid surgery. Study processing details: Using the CDR3 differences seen across clinicopathological groups, the authors built a distant-metastasis classifier for papillary thyroid cancer, which was meant to discriminate distant-metastatic patients. TCRdb reanalyzed the PCR reads with MiXCR. Here the V and J calls rest on TCRdb's processing, not on the authors' analysis. This table has 30,000 to 40,000 clones, 25% to 30% appearing once.

J is TRBJ1-3 and V is TRBV4-2, with D unclear. The sequenced sample consisted of blood. This TCR derives from a female donor with papillary thyroid cancer or a benign thyroid nodule (not recorded which). Some clones in this sample may be carry-over from other donors' samples. The CDR3 loop is CASTPEPRSGNTIYF. CDR3 in DNA: TGTGCCAGCACCCCAGAGCCCCGATCTGGAAACACCATATATTTT.